Listed below are T cell receptor beta chains from one sample, sequenced in a study of blood T cell repertoires in COVID-19. Generated by immunoSEQ multiplex PCR, the TCRdb table keeps only in-frame clones and is missing some. This repertoire shows tens of thousands of clones, 80% to 95% found once; its top ten account for over 6.5%. Material for sequencing was peripheral blood. These TCRs come from a man in his late teens or twenties with COVID-19, enrolled during active disease. Both conserved end residues are part of each CDR3. The order of the fields is J gene, D gene, V gene, CDR3 length, clone size, CDR3 protein, CDR3 DNA. A D gene is named only where the DNA matches it firmly. Clone size is shown for a subset of rows, as once, few, many or a class of expanded clone.

TRBJ2-1 | - | TRBV28 | 11 | - | CASRDSYEQFF | TGTGCCAGCAGGGACTCGTATGAGCAGTTCTTC
TRBJ2-7 | TRBD2 | TRBV2 | 15 | - | CASRKLAGPSYEQYF | TGTGCCAGCAGAAAACTAGCGGGGCCCTCCTACGAGCAGTACTTC
TRBJ2-3 | TRBD2 | TRBV10-3 | 17 | - | CAISDLGLAGAEGTQYF | TGTGCCATCAGTGACCTCGGACTAGCGGGAGCGGAGGGCACGCAGTATTTT
TRBJ2-1 | TRBD2 | TRBV24-1 | 15 | - | CATSDTASGRFEQFF | TGTGCCACCAGTGATACGGCTAGCGGGAGGTTTGAGCAGTTCTTC
TRBJ1-3 | - | TRBV5-6 | 14 | - | CASSLQGTGNTIYF | TGTGCCAGCAGCTTGCAGGGGACCGGAAACACCATATATTTT
TRBJ2-7 | - | TRBV11-2 | 11 | - | CASSLAFEQYF | TGTGCCAGCAGTCTTGCGTTCGAGCAGTACTTC
TRBJ2-5 | TRBD1 | TRBV7-9 | 16 | - | CASSLDRETLGETQYF | TGTGCCAGCAGCCTGGACAGGGAGACCCTGGGAGAGACCCAGTACTTC
TRBJ2-1 | - | TRBV4-1 | 16 | - | CASSSGGLAISNEQFF | TGCGCCAGCAGCTCAGGCGGGCTAGCGATTAGCAATGAGCAGTTCTTC
TRBJ1-2 | - | TRBV27 | 13 | - | CASSMAANYGYTF | TGTGCCAGCAGCATGGCGGCTAACTATGGCTACACCTTC
TRBJ2-1 | TRBD1 | TRBV7-3 | 15 | - | CASSLGQGYPSEQFF | TGTGCCAGCAGCCTCGGACAGGGATACCCCAGTGAGCAGTTCTTC
TRBJ1-4 | - | TRBV4-3 | 15 | - | CASSHTRGRGEKLFF | TGCGCCAGCAGCCACACCCGAGGGCGGGGCGAAAAACTGTTTTTT
TRBJ1-5 | - | TRBV5-1 | 13 | - | CASSPSPDQPQHF | TGCGCCAGCAGCCCCAGTCCCGATCAGCCCCAGCATTTT
TRBJ1-2 | - | TRBV29-1 | 12 | - | CSVEPTALGYTF | TGCAGCGTTGAACCGACAGCACTAGGCTACACCTTC
TRBJ2-1 | TRBD2 | TRBV13 | 16 | - | CASRSNSGSSYNEQFF | TGTGCCAGCAGGTCTAATAGCGGGAGCTCCTACAATGAGCAGTTCTTC
TRBJ1-5 | - | TRBV27 | 15 | - | CASSLRGASNQPQHF | TGTGCCAGCAGTCTCAGGGGTGCAAGCAATCAGCCCCAGCATTTT
TRBJ1-5 | - | TRBV16 | 14 | - | CASSPGQPNQPQHF | TGTGCCAGCAGCCCCGGACAGCCCAATCAGCCCCAGCATTTT
TRBJ1-2 | - | TRBV6-4 | 15 | - | CASSEGADGNYGYTF | TGTGCCAGCAGCGAGGGTGCAGACGGTAACTATGGCTACACCTTC
TRBJ2-7 | TRBD1 | TRBV2 | 13 | - | CASSVGGEYEQYF | TGTGCCAGCAGTGTAGGGGGCGAGTACGAGCAGTACTTC
TRBJ2-4 | - | TRBV11-2 | 14 | - | CASSLGAWKNIQYF | TGTGCCAGCAGCTTAGGGGCCTGGAAAAACATTCAGTACTTC
TRBJ2-1 | - | TRBV5-4 | 14 | - | CASSSGTIYNEQFF | TGTGCCAGCAGCTCCGGGACAATCTACAATGAGCAGTTCTTC
TRBJ1-1 | - | TRBV12-3/TRBV12-4 | 13 | - | CASSLWGGTEAFF | TGTGCCAGCAGTTTATGGGGCGGCACTGAAGCTTTCTTT
TRBJ1-6 | TRBD1 | TRBV5-6 | 14 | - | CASSLGQGGSPLHF | TGTGCCAGCAGCTTGGGACAGGGGGGATCACCCCTCCACTTT
TRBJ1-3 | - | TRBV28 | 14 | - | CASWLGGWGNTIYF | TGTGCCAGCTGGTTAGGAGGGTGGGGAAACACCATATATTTT
TRBJ2-7 | TRBD2 | TRBV27 | 13 | - | CASSFSGRNEQYF | TGTGCCAGCAGTTTCAGCGGGAGAAACGAGCAGTACTTC
TRBJ2-7 | TRBD2 | TRBV18 | 18 | - | CASSPPPGLAGSPLGQYF | TGTGCCAGCTCACCACCGCCGGGACTAGCGGGATCTCCTCTTGGGCAGTACTTC
TRBJ2-3 | - | TRBV9 | 14 | - | CASSVVREAHTQYF | TGTGCCAGCAGCGTAGTCAGGGAGGCCCATACGCAGTATTTT
TRBJ2-6 | - | TRBV5-6 | 19 | once | CASSEGGLASPSGANVLTF | TGTGCCAGCAGCGAAGGAGGCCTGGCCAGCCCCTCTGGGGCCAACGTCCTGACTTTC
TRBJ1-1 | TRBD1 | TRBV10-3 | 14 | - | CAISTGTDSTEAFF | TGTGCCATCAGCACGGGGACAGACAGCACTGAAGCTTTCTTT
TRBJ1-3 | - | TRBV6-2/TRBV6-3 | 15 | - | CASSRGSYSGNTIYF | TGTGCCAGCAGTCGAGGGTCTTACTCTGGAAACACCATATATTTT
TRBJ2-2 | TRBD2 | TRBV24-1 | 20 | once | CATSDFRGTSELANTGELFF | TGTGCCACCAGTGATTTCCGCGGGACTAGCGAGCTCGCGAACACCGGGGAGCTGTTTTTT
TRBJ2-1 | TRBD2 | TRBV10-2 | 15 | medium-sized | CASSEEDSGRPHQFF | TGCGCCAGCAGTGAGGAAGATAGCGGGAGGCCCCACCAGTTCTTC
TRBJ2-7 | TRBD1 | TRBV27 | 15 | - | CASSLLTGGTYEQYF | TGTGCCAGCAGTTTGTTGACAGGGGGGACCTACGAGCAGTACTTC
TRBJ1-5 | - | TRBV20-1 | 13 | once | CSASAGNNQPQHF | TGCAGTGCTAGTGCCGGGAACAATCAGCCCCAGCATTTT
TRBJ2-7 | TRBD2 | TRBV28 | 14 | - | CASRKGLAGYEQYF | TGTGCCAGTCGTAAGGGGCTAGCGGGCTACGAGCAGTACTTC
TRBJ2-5 | - | TRBV20-1 | 15 | - | CSASNSGVLQETQYF | TGCAGTGCTAGTAATTCTGGAGTTCTCCAAGAGACCCAGTACTTC
TRBJ2-2 | - | TRBV7-3 | 12 | - | CASRSPRGELFF | TGTGCCAGCAGGTCACCCAGGGGGGAGCTGTTTTTT
TRBJ2-7 | TRBD1 | TRBV11-2 | 14 | once | CASSPGQGYYEQYF | TGTGCCAGCAGCCCGGGACAGGGTTACTACGAGCAGTACTTC
TRBJ2-7 | TRBD1 | TRBV30 | 12 | - | CAWGRDSPSQYF | TGTGCCTGGGGCCGGGACAGCCCCTCGCAGTACTTC
TRBJ1-2 | TRBD1 | TRBV29-1 | 13 | - | CSVDQGAVYGYTF | TGCAGCGTTGACCAGGGGGCTGTCTATGGCTACACCTTC
TRBJ1-4 | TRBD1 | TRBV28 | 18 | - | CASSFTRQGARNNEKLLF | TGTGCCAGCAGTTTCACCAGACAGGGGGCGCGGAATAATGAAAAACTGCTTTTT
TRBJ2-7 | - | TRBV6-5 | 12 | - | CASRDTFIEQYF | TGTGCCAGCAGGGACACGTTTATCGAGCAGTACTTC
TRBJ1-2 | TRBD1 | TRBV9 | 18 | - | CASSGLAQGAENFYGYTF | TGTGCCAGCAGCGGACTTGCACAGGGGGCGGAAAACTTCTATGGCTACACCTTC
TRBJ2-1 | - | TRBV27 | 18 | - | CASSFYFRAGESRNEQFF | TGTGCCAGCAGTTTCTATTTTAGGGCAGGGGAAAGTCGGAATGAGCAGTTCTTC
TRBJ2-1 | TRBD2 | TRBV19 | 15 | - | CASSPWLAGDNEQFF | TGTGCCAGTAGCCCTTGGCTAGCGGGAGACAATGAGCAGTTCTTC
TRBJ2-2 | TRBD2 | TRBV30 | 13 | - | CAWKREETGELFF | TGTGCCTGGAAGCGGGAGGAAACCGGGGAGCTGTTTTTT
TRBJ1-4 | TRBD1 | TRBV7-9 | 14 | - | CASSFTGGWEKLLF | TGTGCCAGCAGCTTCACAGGGGGCTGGGAAAAACTGCTTTTT
TRBJ1-4 | TRBD1 | TRBV7-2 | 14 | - | CASSLDRGNEKLFF | TGTGCCAGCAGCTTAGACAGGGGTAATGAAAAACTGTTTTTT
TRBJ2-1 | - | TRBV28 | 13 | - | CASVDGGYNEQFF | TGTGCCAGCGTCGACGGAGGGTACAATGAGCAGTTCTTC
TRBJ2-7 | TRBD1 | TRBV28 | 15 | - | CASSLTGQGIYEQYF | TGTGCCAGCAGTTTAACGGGACAGGGGATTTACGAGCAGTACTTC
TRBJ1-5 | - | TRBV19 | 16 | - | CARVYPSRASNQPQHF | TGTGCCAGAGTATACCCCTCCAGGGCTAGCAATCAGCCCCAGCATTTT
TRBJ1-1 | - | TRBV7-3 | 14 | - | CASSPGGRYTEAFF | TGTGCCAGCAGCCCCGGGGGGCGATACACTGAAGCTTTCTTT
TRBJ2-7 | TRBD2 | TRBV19 | 15 | - | CASSSTSGGPYEQYF | TGTGCCAGTAGTAGCACTAGCGGGGGCCCCTACGAGCAGTACTTC
TRBJ2-7 | TRBD2 | TRBV27 | 18 | - | CASSPGLAGARGSYEQYF | TGTGCCAGCAGCCCGGGACTAGCGGGAGCAAGGGGATCCTACGAGCAGTACTTC
TRBJ2-7 | TRBD1 | TRBV29-1 | 14 | few | CSVTGQGADGEQYF | TGCAGCGTTACGGGACAGGGGGCGGACGGGGAGCAGTACTTC
TRBJ2-2 | TRBD2 | TRBV7-2 | 17 | once | CASSLALAGERNGELFF | TGTGCCAGCAGCTTAGCCCTAGCGGGAGAGAGGAACGGGGAGCTGTTTTTT
TRBJ2-7 | - | TRBV5-1 | 13 | - | CASSLGETGTQYF | TGCGCCAGCAGCTTGGGGGAAACCGGGACACAGTACTTC
TRBJ2-2 | - | TRBV28 | 15 | few | CASSLSGDNTGELFF | TGTGCCAGCAGTTTGTCGGGAGATAACACCGGGGAGCTGTTTTTT
TRBJ1-1 | TRBD1 | TRBV15 | 15 | - | CATSSPYDRVPEAFF | TGTGCCACCAGCAGCCCGTACGACAGGGTCCCTGAAGCTTTCTTT
TRBJ2-6 | TRBD1 | TRBV6-4 | 16 | few | CASSETGGAGANVLTF | TGTGCCAGCAGTGAGACAGGGGGCGCTGGGGCCAACGTCCTGACTTTC